The following is a T cell receptor beta chain sequence with its context. This sample is drawn from a study of T cell changes during pregnancy in multiple sclerosis. In germline, CDR1 is MNHEY, CDR2 SMNVEV (reference sequence). With V trimmed by 4 bases and J by 4 bases, 7 bases remained unmatched. The CDR3 is made up of 14 amino acids. Assay: immunoSEQ multiplex PCR; the TCRdb copy retains only in-frame clones and omits some. This table holds about 39,000 clones, around nine tenths found once. This sequence was found in a female donor with multiple sclerosis, enrolled in a pregnancy study. The chain employs TRBV27 and TRBJ2-7, with TRBD1 matching 7 bases. The sequences come from CD8+ T cells from peripheral blood mononuclear cells, collected in the first trimester of pregnancy. CDR3: CASSYDRVGYEQYF. The CDR3 DNA reads as TGTGCCAGCAGTTACGACAGGGTTGGGTACGAGCAGTACTTC.